One and the same sample provided the 10 T cell receptor beta chains below, sequenced in a study of radiation and T cells in renal cell carcinoma. TCRdb's copy holds only in-frame clones and misses some; the assay was immunoSEQ multiplex PCR. The sample includes 18,000 or so clones, less than 65% of them seen just once. Sample treatment: 15 Gy SBRT to primary tumor, nephrectomy 4 weeks later. The sequenced sample was tumor tissue, obtained from a patient whose treatment included radiotherapy and nephrectomy. The receptors here all came from a man aged 45-65 years with renal cell carcinoma.

This clone rates as medium-sized. The V and J genes are TRBV18 and TRBJ1-3, with TRBD1 matching over 8 bases. From germline, CDR1 is KGHSH and CDR2 LQKENI. V shed 4 bases and J 2 bases; nucleotides not matched to a gene: 1. The CDR3 runs 14 residues. This CDR3 reads CASSLQGAGNTIYF. CDR3 bases: TGTGCCAGCTCACTACAGGGGGCTGGAAACACCATATATTTT.

The chain uses TRBV4-2 and TRBJ2-1, with D possibly TRBD2 on 5 matching bases. The CDR3 is 16 amino acids. V dropped 4 bases and J dropped 8 bases, with 21 bases sitting between them. Germline CDR1 reads LGHNA; CDR2 reads YNFKEQ. The CDR3 loop is CASSRPTSGRGHEQFF. DNA for the CDR3: TGTGCCAGCAGCCGCCCCACGAGCGGACGTGGGCATGAGCAGTTCTTC.

The rearrangement links TRBV13 to TRBJ2-7; tentative D call: TRBD2 (5 bases). This CDR3 is 15 amino acids long. Germline-derived CDR1 and CDR2 are PRHDT and FYEKMQ (reference sequence). Trimming stripped 2 bases from V and 1 base from J, with 12 bases between. The CDR3 sequence is CASSLTSRASYEQYF. The DNA for the CDR3 is TGTGCCAGCAGCTTAACTAGTCGTGCTTCCTACGAGCAGTACTTC.

V gene TRBV30 combines with J gene TRBJ2-3, with D possibly matching TRBD2 (6 bases). The ends were cut back, 2 bases at V and 4 bases at J, with 13 bases in the middle. CDR3 length equals 14 residues. CDR1 GTSNPN and CDR2 SVGIG come from the germline V gene (reference sequence). Here the CDR3 reads CAWSPGSQADTQYF. The CDR3 bases are TGTGCCTGGAGTCCCGGGAGCCAGGCAGATACGCAGTATTTT.

V is TRBV11-2 and J is TRBJ1-1; 7 nucleotides line up with TRBD1. Germline V gene lookup returns CDR1 SGHAT and CDR2 FQNNGV. There are 14 residues in the CDR3. Trimming cost V 2 bases and J 4 bases; bases outside gene matches: 4. The chain's CDR3 is CASSLITGATEAFF. Here the CDR3 DNA reads TGTGCCAGCAGCTTAATTACAGGGGCCACTGAAGCTTTCTTT.

The gene calls are TRBV12-5 and TRBJ2-7, with D perhaps matching TRBD2 (6 bases). Germline V lookup: CDR1 LGHNT, CDR2 FRNRAP. The CDR3 spans 13 residues. Trimming pared 5 bases from V and 7 bases from J, leaving 15 bases between. DNA of the CDR3: TGTGCTAGTGGTCCAAGCCCCCGGGAGGAGCAGTACTTC. This sequence encodes CASGPSPREEQYF.

This clone occurred a few times. The gene calls are TRBV7-9 and TRBJ1-1, with a possible D match to TRBD1 (5 bases). The germline CDR1 and CDR2 sequences are SEHNR and FQNEAQ (reference sequence). The ends were cut back, 4 bases at V and 3 bases at J, with 9 bases in the middle. This CDR3 spans 13 amino acids. The DNA of the CDR3 is TGTGCCAGCAGCTGGGGAGGGGACACTGAAGCTTTCTTT. Residues: CASSWGGDTEAFF.

The chain uses TRBV6-1 and TRBJ2-4; 9 bases line up with TRBD1. The CDR3 contains 14 residues. The germline V gene has CDR1 MNHNS and CDR2 SASEGT. The V segment lost 2 bases and the J segment 6 bases; nucleotides outside the gene matches: 2. The DNA for the CDR3 is TGTGCCAGCAGTGAAATGACAGGGGGAAACATTCAGTACTTC. Its translation: CASSEMTGGNIQYF.

This chain connects TRBV6-6 to TRBJ2-3; perhaps TRBD2 as D (6 bases). Germline V gives CDR1 MNHNY, CDR2 SVGAGI (reference sequence). V was cut by 4 bases and J by 2 bases, with 13 bases left in between. The CDR3 sequence is 15 residues long. The CDR3 coding sequence is TGTGCCAGCAGTTTGCTGCGGGGCCACACAGATACGCAGTATTTT. Protein sequence: CASSLLRGHTDTQYF.

The gene calls are TRBV7-9 and TRBJ2-7; possible D gene TRBD2, 5 bases. CDR3 length: 13 amino acids. CDR1 and CDR2 (germline): SEHNR, FQNEAQ (reference sequence). V was clipped by 4 bases and J by 1 base, with 8 bases between them. CDR3 loop: CASSWAGSYEQYF. The CDR3 DNA sequence: TGTGCCAGCAGCTGGGCGGGTTCCTACGAGCAGTACTTC.